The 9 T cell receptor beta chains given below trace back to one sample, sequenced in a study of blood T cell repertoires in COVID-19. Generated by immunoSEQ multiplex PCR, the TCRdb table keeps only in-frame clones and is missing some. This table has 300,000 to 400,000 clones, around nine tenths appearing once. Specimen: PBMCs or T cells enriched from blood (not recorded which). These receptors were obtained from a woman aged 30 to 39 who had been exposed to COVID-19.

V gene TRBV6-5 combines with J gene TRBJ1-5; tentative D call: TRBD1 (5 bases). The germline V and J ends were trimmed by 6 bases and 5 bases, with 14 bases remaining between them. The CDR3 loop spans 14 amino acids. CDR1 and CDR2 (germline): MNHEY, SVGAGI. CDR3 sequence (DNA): TGTGCCAGCAGCGAGGAGGGGTCCTATCAGCCCCAGCATTTT. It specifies CASSEEGSYQPQHF.

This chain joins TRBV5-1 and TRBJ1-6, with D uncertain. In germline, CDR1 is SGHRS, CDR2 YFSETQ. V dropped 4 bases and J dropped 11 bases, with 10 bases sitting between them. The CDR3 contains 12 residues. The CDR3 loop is CASSIDNAPLHF. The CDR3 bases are TGCGCCAGCAGCATTGACAACGCACCCCTCCACTTT.

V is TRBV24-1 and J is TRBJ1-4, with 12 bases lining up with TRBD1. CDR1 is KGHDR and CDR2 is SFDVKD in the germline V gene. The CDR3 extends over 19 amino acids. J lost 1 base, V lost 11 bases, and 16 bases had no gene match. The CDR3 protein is CAKVVPRDRGLETNEKLFF. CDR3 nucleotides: TGTGCCAAGGTCGTACCCCGGGACAGGGGGCTTGAAACTAATGAAAAACTGTTTTTT.

CDR3 nucleotide sequence: TGTGCCAGCAGGGATGACAGGGGGTATCAGCCCCAGCATTTT. This translates into CASRDDRGYQPQHF. The chain employs TRBV7-2 and TRBJ1-5, with TRBD1 matching 9 bases. CDR1 is SGHTA, CDR2 FQGNSA, per germline. The CDR3 loop spans 14 amino acids. V shed 6 bases, J shed 5 bases, and the junction held 5 bases outside the gene matches.

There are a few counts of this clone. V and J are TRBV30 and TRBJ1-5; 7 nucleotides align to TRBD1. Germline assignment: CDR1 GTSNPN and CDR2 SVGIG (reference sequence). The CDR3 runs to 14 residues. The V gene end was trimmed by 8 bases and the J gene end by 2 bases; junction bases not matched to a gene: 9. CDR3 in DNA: TGTGCCCAGGGGGATCAGGGGGGCAATCAGCCCCAGCATTTT. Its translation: CAQGDQGGNQPQHF.

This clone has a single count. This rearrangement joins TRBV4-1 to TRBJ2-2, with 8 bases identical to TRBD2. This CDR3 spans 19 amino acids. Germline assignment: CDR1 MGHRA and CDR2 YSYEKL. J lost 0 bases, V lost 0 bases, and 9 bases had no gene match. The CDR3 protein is CASSQDSGTLTTNTGELFF. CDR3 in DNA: TGCGCCAGCAGCCAAGATAGCGGGACTCTGACAACGAACACCGGGGAGCTGTTTTTT.

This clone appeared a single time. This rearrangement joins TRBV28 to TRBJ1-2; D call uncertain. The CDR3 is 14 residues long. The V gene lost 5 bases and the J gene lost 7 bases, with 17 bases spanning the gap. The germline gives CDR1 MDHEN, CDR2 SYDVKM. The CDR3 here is CASSAVPSIGGYTF. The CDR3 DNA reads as TGTGCCAGCAGTGCAGTTCCTAGCATCGGTGGCTACACCTTC.

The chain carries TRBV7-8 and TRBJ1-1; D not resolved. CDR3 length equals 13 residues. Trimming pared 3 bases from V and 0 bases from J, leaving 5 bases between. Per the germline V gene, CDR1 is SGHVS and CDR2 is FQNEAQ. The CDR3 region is CASSFGLNTEAFF. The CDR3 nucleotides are TGTGCCAGCAGCTTTGGCTTGAACACTGAAGCTTTCTTT.

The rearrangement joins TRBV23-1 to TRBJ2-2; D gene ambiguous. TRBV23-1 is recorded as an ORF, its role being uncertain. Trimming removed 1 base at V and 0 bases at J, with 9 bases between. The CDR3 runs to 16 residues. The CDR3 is CASSQLEVTNTGELFF. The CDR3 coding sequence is TGCGCCAGCAGTCAATTAGAGGTTACGAACACCGGGGAGCTGTTTTTT.